This record concerns one T cell receptor beta chain sequence. This clonotype was seen a few times. The clone's antigen remains unknown. Within one base of it there is no much larger clone, and no base qualities were kept. Library generation was performed with 5' RACE. Instrument on record: NextSeq 500. Unique molecular identifiers were attached to individual cDNA molecules in the TCR library protocol so that sequencing error and PCR bias could be corrected. Both TCR alpha and beta chains were sequenced, and tight co-correlation was observed between alpha and beta sequence abundances in each sample. The paper's data handling went like this. Decombinator V4 was used to annotate the V gene, J gene and CDR3 of the TCR sequences. Expanded TCRs were defined as changing significantly between any two time points under a Poisson model with p below 0.0001. TCR abundances were normalised to the total number of TCRs sequenced in each sample and reported as counts per million. VDJdb, accessed on 1 November 2021, was searched for TCRs annotated for CMV, EBV and SARS-CoV-2, and TCRs annotated for more than one antigen were excluded. Clones were called with MiXCR by TCRdb after fastp trimmed the public reads at Q25, and only in-frame beta chains were retained. Every CDR3 protein is listed once, alongside the most common genes and DNA of its rows. V and J calls and clone size were set by TCRdb, not the authors. This sample gives approximately 64,000 distinct CDR3 sequences in total; around 20% of them show up just once. The biggest ten clones account for approximately 15% of the sample.

The source of the sample is a study of early T cells in non-severe SARS-CoV-2 infection (dated by TCRdb to the early 2020s). Background on the whole study: Because TCR sequencing relied on bulk RNA taken from unsorted whole blood, pairing of alpha and beta chains was not possible. What the work shows at the level of the full study, not this receptor alone: VDJdb matching was skewed toward anti-spike CD8 responses, so virus-specific expansions were likely underestimated and private and CD4 specificities were missed.

Set within a cohort of healthcare workers in London, UK, this nested case-control study involved weekly PCR testing of nasopharyngeal swabs along with blood sampling. Healthcare workers were recruited between 23 and 31 March 2020, during the week of the UK lockdown, and were followed weekly for up to roughly 15 weeks. The source of this sequence is an adult who was a healthcare worker with PCR-confirmed SARS-CoV-2 infection or an uninfected control (not recorded which). The input for sequencing was whole blood, taken at baseline.

The DNA reads as follows: TGTGCCAGCAGCTTAGTGGGGATGGGTGGAGATACGCAGTATTTT. It codes for CASSLVGMGGDTQYF. The receptor chain draws on TRBV7-2 and TRBJ2-3; confidence is insufficient to name the D gene. The CDR3 runs 15 residues from the cysteine to the phenylalanine. Only the CDR3 portion is preserved as DNA: 45 bases, with reading frame beginning at the first base. V drops 1 base and J drops 5 bases, leaving 13 bases in between. Via the germline V gene, CDR1 is SGHTA and CDR2 FQGNSA.